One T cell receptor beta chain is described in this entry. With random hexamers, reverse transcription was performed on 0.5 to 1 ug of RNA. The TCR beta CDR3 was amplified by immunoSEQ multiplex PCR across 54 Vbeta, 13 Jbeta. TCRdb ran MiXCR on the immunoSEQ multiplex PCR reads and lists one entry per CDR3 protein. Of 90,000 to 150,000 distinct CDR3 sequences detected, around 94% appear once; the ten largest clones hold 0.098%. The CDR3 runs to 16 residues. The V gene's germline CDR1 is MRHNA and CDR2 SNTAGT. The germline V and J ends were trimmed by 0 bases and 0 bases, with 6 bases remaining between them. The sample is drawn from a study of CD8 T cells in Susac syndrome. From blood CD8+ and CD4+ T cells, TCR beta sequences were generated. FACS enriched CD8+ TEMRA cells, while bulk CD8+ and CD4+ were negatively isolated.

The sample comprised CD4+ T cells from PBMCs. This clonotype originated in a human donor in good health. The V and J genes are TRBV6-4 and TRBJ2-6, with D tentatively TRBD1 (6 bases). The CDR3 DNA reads TGTGCCAGCAGTGACTCAGGGGGCTCTGGGGCCAACGTCCTGACTTTC. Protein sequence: CASSDSGGSGANVLTF.